The rows below give T cell receptor beta chains drawn from one sample of a study of shared clonotypes between healthy human individuals. Produced via immunoSEQ multiplex PCR; TCRdb's table is partial and in-frame only. Of around 1.4 million clones in the sample, approximately 98.5% were seen once. Sequencing was done on a sample of naive CD4+ T cells sorted from blood. The receptors were gathered from a man younger than 40 in good health. Both conserved end residues are part of each CDR3. A D gene is named only where the DNA matches it firmly.

CDR3: CASSPRTRDYNEQFF
DNA: TGTGCCAGCAGCCCGCGGACTAGGGACTACAATGAGCAGTTCTTC
J: TRBJ2-1
V: TRBV21-1
D: NA
length: 15

CDR3: CASSVGSGHRGNTIYF
DNA: TGTGCCAGCAGCGTAGGATCAGGGCATCGTGGAAACACCATATATTTT
J: TRBJ1-3
V: TRBV9
D: NA
length: 16

CDR3: CASSSPGRDPSGGYNEQFF
DNA: TGTGCCAGCAGCTCCCCGGGGAGGGACCCTAGCGGGGGCTACAATGAGCAGTTCTTC
J: TRBJ2-1
V: TRBV5-4
D: TRBD2
length: 19

CDR3: CSVGGGPSYEQYF
DNA: TGCAGCGTGGGGGGAGGCCCCTCCTACGAGCAGTACTTC
J: TRBJ2-7
V: TRBV29-1
D: NA
length: 13

CDR3: CASRPQGGNTGELFF
DNA: TGTGCCAGCAGGCCACAGGGGGGGAACACCGGGGAGCTGTTTTTT
J: TRBJ2-2
V: TRBV28
D: TRBD1
length: 15

CDR3: CASSYSMTSGYEQYF
DNA: TGTGCCAGCAGTTACTCGATGACTAGCGGTTACGAGCAGTACTTC
J: TRBJ2-7
V: TRBV6-5
D: TRBD2
length: 15

CDR3: CASSGPGHSSYEQYF
DNA: TGTGCCAGCAGTGGACCGGGACACTCCTCCTACGAGCAGTACTTC
J: TRBJ2-7
V: TRBV25-1
D: NA
length: 15

CDR3: CASSDPGQGWREQFF
DNA: TGTGCCAGCAGCGATCCGGGACAGGGTTGGAGGGAGCAGTTCTTC
J: TRBJ2-1
V: TRBV4-2
D: TRBD1
length: 15

CDR3: CASSLLGQGAHEQYF
DNA: TGTGCCAGCAGCCTGCTCGGACAGGGGGCGCACGAGCAGTACTTC
J: TRBJ2-7
V: TRBV11-1
D: TRBD1
length: 15

CDR3: CASMFVSVAAGELFF
DNA: TGTGCCAGCATGTTCGTATCTGTTGCCGCCGGGGAGCTGTTTTTT
J: TRBJ2-2
V: TRBV6-5
D: NA
length: 15

CDR3: CASSLSLGSGILSYNEQFF
DNA: TGCGCCAGCAGCCTTTCCCTGGGTAGCGGGATTCTGTCCTACAATGAGCAGTTCTTC
J: TRBJ2-1
V: TRBV5-1
D: TRBD2
length: 19

CDR3: CASSVRDKILGYEKLFF
DNA: TGTGCCAGCTCAGTCCGGGACAAAATTCTCGGGTATGAAAAACTGTTTTTT
J: TRBJ1-4
V: TRBV18
D: NA
length: 17

CDR3: CASSYGRTQETQYF
DNA: TGTGCCAGCAGCTACGGACGGACCCAAGAGACCCAGTACTTC
J: TRBJ2-5
V: TRBV5-4
D: NA
length: 14

CDR3: CASSPGTGASTDTQYF
DNA: TGTGCCAGCAGCCCAGGGACAGGGGCGAGCACAGATACGCAGTATTTT
J: TRBJ2-3
V: TRBV7-9
D: TRBD1
length: 16

CDR3: CASRASGGFGYTF
DNA: TGTGCCAGCAGGGCCAGTGGGGGTTTTGGCTACACCTTC
J: TRBJ1-2
V: TRBV6-1
D: NA
length: 13

CDR3: CASSEYRARREQYF
DNA: TGCGCCAGCAGTGAGTACAGGGCAAGGCGCGAGCAGTACTTC
J: TRBJ2-7
V: TRBV10-1
D: NA
length: 14